Each of the 9 T cell receptor beta chains below was sequenced from the same sample in a study of CD8+ T cells in alopecia areata. Extraction and reverse transcription of RNA yielded cDNA as the sequencing template. Libraries were prepared by immunoSEQ multiplex PCR; TCRdb keeps only in-frame clonotypes and omits some of them. The profile covers around 300,000 clones, none occurring a single time. A sort of pooled cutaneous lymph node cells used CD4, CD8alpha, NKG2D, NKG2ACE and other stains. Sequenced material: CD4+ T cells sorted from a lymph node. These receptors were obtained from a C3H/HeJ mouse with alopecia areata. MHC haplotype: H2-k.

This clone was counted a few times. Genes and germline are mouse. The read ends 4 residues before the CDR3 terminus; that terminus is restored from the germline J gene. The identical CDR3 is also encoded by other nucleotide sequences in the sample. The rearrangement links TRBV31 to TRBJ1-2; 7 positions agree with TRBD1. The trim removed 0 bases at V and 0 bases at J, leaving 4 bases unmatched. The CDR3 covers 15 residues. Germline V gene sequence: CDR1 GKSSPN, CDR2 SITVG. Incomplete CDR3 DNA: TGTGCCTGGAGTCTGAGGGACAGTGCAAACTCC. This codes for CAWSLRDSANS. In full, the CDR3 reads CAWSLRDSANSDYTF.

This clone showed up just a few times. The genes and germline here are from mouse. The CDR3 end falls 4 residues outside the read, so it is completed with the germline J gene. The chain links TRBV29 to TRBJ2-7, with TRBD1 matching 8 bases. The CDR3 spans 11 residues. Germline lookup yields CDR1 MSHET and CDR2 SYDVDS. The V segment lost 9 bases and the J segment 3 bases; nucleotides outside the gene matches: 1. The sequenced part of the CDR3 DNA is TGTGCTAGGGGACAGGACTAT. It is translated as CARGQDY. The whole CDR3 protein is CARGQDYEQYF.

This clone showed up just a few times. Gene names and germline refer to mouse. Read coverage stops 4 residues before the CDR3 terminus; the germline J gene supplies the remainder. Other DNA sequences in this sample translate to the same CDR3. The J gene is TRBJ2-7, the V gene TRBV13-1; 12 nucleotides agree with TRBD1. Germline loops: CDR1 NSHNY, CDR2 SYGAGN. The CDR3 length is 15 residues. V lost 4 bases and J lost 2; bases outside the gene matches: 4. Partial CDR3 DNA: TGTGCCAGCAGTCCCGGGACAGGGGGCGCCTAT. Its translation: CASSPGTGGAY. The whole CDR3 reads CASSPGTGGAYEQYF.

This clone turned up a few times. Gene names and germline refer to mouse. The CDR3 end is not reached by the read, which stops 4 residues before it; the germline J gene fills it in. The chain has TRBV13-2 and TRBJ2-1, with 10 nucleotides matching TRBD2. Germline loops: CDR1 NNHNN, CDR2 SYGAGS (reference sequence). V shed 5 bases, J shed 3 bases, and the junction held 5 bases outside the gene matches. The CDR3 runs 15 residues. The CDR3 sequence is CASGKLGGGYAEQFF. The CDR3 DNA, read in part, is TGTGCCAGCGGGAAACTGGGGGGGGGCTATGCT.

As for this clone: The gene names given are mouse names. The read finishes 4 residues shy of the CDR3 end, and the germline J gene is used to complete it. This sequence joins TRBV13-1 and TRBJ1-1, with 9 bases that match TRBD1. Germline CDR1 is NSHNY and CDR2 is SYGAGN. V was pared by 3 bases and J by 3 bases, with 6 bases of the junction left unmatched. The CDR3 is made up of 15 amino acids. The CDR3 reads CASSAHRGRDTEVFF. CDR3 DNA, as far as it was read: TGTGCCAGCAGTGCCCACAGGGGGCGGGACACA.

In regard to this clone: Mouse gene names apply. The missing CDR3 end, 4 residues past where the read stops, is filled in from the germline J gene. The rearrangement joins TRBV13-3 to TRBJ1-1; no clear D. This CDR3 spans 13 amino acids. V was cut by 3 bases and J by 0 bases, with 6 bases left in between. CDR1 is NNHDY and CDR2 is SYVADS in the germline V gene. The part of the CDR3 DNA that was read is TGTGCCAGCAGTGTAGAGCAGAACACA. Its protein is CASSVEQNT. The complete CDR3 reads CASSVEQNTEVFF.

For this clone: Gene names refer to mouse genes. Sequencing ends 4 residues short of the CDR3 end; the germline J gene provides the rest. The V gene is TRBV17, the J gene TRBJ2-3; 9 bases match TRBD2. The CDR3 length is 14 residues. Unmatched junction bases numbered 4, after V lost 8 bases and J lost 1 base. From germline, CDR1 is MNHDT and CDR2 YYDKIL. The CDR3 region is CASAYWGGAETLYF. The DNA read from the CDR3 is TGTGCTAGCGCCTACTGGGGGGGTGCAGAA.

Only a few counts were recorded for this clone. Genes and germline are mouse. Read coverage stops 4 residues before the CDR3 terminus; the germline J gene supplies the remainder. Within the sample, other DNA sequences also encode this same CDR3. The chain is built from TRBV13-2 and TRBJ2-5, with unresolved D. This CDR3 is built from 11 residues. Looked up from germline, CDR1 is NNHNN and CDR2 is SYGAGS (reference sequence). The CDR3 bases that were read are TGTGCCAGCGGTGATTGGGAC. Translation: CASGDWD. The full CDR3 sequence reads CASGDWDTQYF.

Comments on this clone: The genes are named according to mouse. From the germline J gene comes the end of the CDR3, since the read stops 4 residues before it. The sample contains more than one DNA sequence encoding this CDR3. The V call is TRBV1, the J call TRBJ2-5; D might be TRBD1 (6 bases). CDR3 length: 14 residues. Trimming shortened V by 3 bases and J by 2 bases, and 9 bases separated the two germline ends. The germline gives CDR1 NSQYPW, CDR2 LRSPGD (reference sequence). This CDR3 reads CTCSAGTIQDTQYF. The CDR3 bases that were read are TGCACCTGCAGTGCTGGGACAATCCAAGAC.